This T cell receptor (beta chain) originates from a study of T cells in narcolepsy. Of note for this clone: Its antigen is undetermined.

General observations from the study: Blood of same and different patients, but not healthy controls, reportedly held recurring autoreactive clonotypes. Some memory CD4+ repertoires had no autoreactive clone sequences.

Repertoires were generated with immunoSEQ multiplex PCR, while TCRdb's copy carries only in-frame clones and drops some. The data show approximately 30,000 clones, roughly 82% seen once. The receptor's source is a human donor with narcolepsy. Sequencing was done on a sample of CD45RA- memory CD4+ T cells from PBMCs.

CDR3 sequence (DNA): TGTGCCTGGAGGCCTAGCGGGAGTCACTCCTACGAGCAGTACTTC. Protein: CAWRPSGSHSYEQYF. The chain recombines TRBV30 with TRBJ2-7; 10 bases are a match to TRBD2. V lost 3 bases, J lost 0 bases, and 5 bases stayed unmatched. The germline CDR1 and CDR2 sequences are GTSNPN and SVGIG (reference sequence). CDR3 length: 15 amino acids.